Included here is one T cell receptor beta chain sequence, with context. Its antigen is unknown. These data come from a study of response to subunit inactivated influenza vaccine. Study observations and caveats: The authors suggested that few new T cells are recruited per seasonal influenza vaccination.

Germline CDR1 and CDR2: DFQATT and SNEGSKA (reference sequence). CDR3 length: 15 residues. V lost 3 bases to trimming and J lost 4 bases; unmatched junction nucleotides: 7. MiXCR was run by TCRdb on the RT-PCR reads, yielding one entry per CDR3 protein. Here the sample spans 500,000 to 700,000 distinct CDR3 sequences, under 30% being singletons. These data are also associated with another study on T cells expressing NK-cell markers. That study reports: 5'RACE template switching built TCR beta cDNA with unique molecular identifiers. The TCR beta repertoires were obtained from sorted CD3+CD56+NKG2C+, CD3+CD56+NKG2C- and CD3+CD56-NKG2C+ T cells. Dominant NKG2C+ clonotype frequencies of about 1.0-8% of CD8+ T cells were measured in five or six donors.

This sequence joins TRBV20-1 and TRBJ1-5; 9 bases are a match to TRBD1. Sequences were derived from CD4+ T cells sorted from PBMCs, sampled approximately 13 days after vaccination. The clonotype originates from a man in his forties or fifties who received an inactivated influenza vaccine. CDR3 DNA: TGCAGTGCTAGGGTTGGGACAGGGATTAATCAGCCCCAGCATTTT. Its translation: CSARVGTGINQPQHF.